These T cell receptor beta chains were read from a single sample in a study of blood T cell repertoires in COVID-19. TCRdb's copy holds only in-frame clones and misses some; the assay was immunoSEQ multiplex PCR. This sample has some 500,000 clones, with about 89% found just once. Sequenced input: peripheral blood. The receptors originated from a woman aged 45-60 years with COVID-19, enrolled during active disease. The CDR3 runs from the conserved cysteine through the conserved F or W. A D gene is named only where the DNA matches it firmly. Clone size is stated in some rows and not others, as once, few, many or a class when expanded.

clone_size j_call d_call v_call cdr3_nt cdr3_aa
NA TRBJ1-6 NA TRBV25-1 TGTGCCAGCAGGCCTACAGGGTCTAATTCACCCCTCCACTTT CASRPTGSNSPLHF
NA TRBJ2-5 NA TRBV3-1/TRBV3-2 TGTGCCAGCAGCCCACAGCCCCGAGAGACCCAGTACTTC CASSPQPRETQYF
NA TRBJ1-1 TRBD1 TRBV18 TGTGCCAGCTCACGGAGTCAGGGGGGAGGGAACACTGAAGCTTTCTTT CASSRSQGGGNTEAFF
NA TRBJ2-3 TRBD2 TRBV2 TGTGCCAGCGCTACCGGGACTAGCGGGGGGTTAGGTACGCAGTATTTT CASATGTSGGLGTQYF
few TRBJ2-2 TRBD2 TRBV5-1 TGCGCCAGCAGCTTGGAAGCGGGGATGAACACCGGGGAGCTGTTTTTT CASSLEAGMNTGELFF
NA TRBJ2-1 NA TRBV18 TGTGCCAGCTCACCAAGGACAGATAATGAGCAGTTCTTC CASSPRTDNEQFF
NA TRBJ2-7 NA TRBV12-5 TGTGCTAGTGGTTTGGCAACGGTCCGGGTCCCCTACGAGCAGTACTTC CASGLATVRVPYEQYF
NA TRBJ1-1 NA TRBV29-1 TGCAGCGTAACTACAGGGACGGGCACTGAAGCTTTCTTT CSVTTGTGTEAFF
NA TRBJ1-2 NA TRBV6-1 TGTGCCAGCAGTGAAGATGGGACACGGTCCTATGGCTACACCTTC CASSEDGTRSYGYTF
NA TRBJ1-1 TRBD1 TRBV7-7 TGTGCCAGCAGCCGAGGACAGGGGACTGAAGCTTTCTTT CASSRGQGTEAFF
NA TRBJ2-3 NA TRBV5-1 TGCGCCAGCTCTAACGGGGGAAAAGATACGCAGTATTTT CASSNGGKDTQYF
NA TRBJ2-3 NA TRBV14 TGTGCCAGCAGCCTAGGGGGCACAGATACGCAGTATTTT CASSLGGTDTQYF
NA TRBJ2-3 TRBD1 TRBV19 TGTGCCAGTAGTACCGGGACAGGGGACCCGGATACGCAGTATTTT CASSTGTGDPDTQYF
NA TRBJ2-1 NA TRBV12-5 TGTGCTAGTGGTCAGGGGAGGGATGAGCAGTTCTTC CASGQGRDEQFF
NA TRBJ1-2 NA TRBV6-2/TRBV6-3 TGTGCCAGCAGTTACTCGACAGTAGACTATGGCTACACCTTC CASSYSTVDYGYTF
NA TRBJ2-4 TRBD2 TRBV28 TGTGCCAGCAGTTTAAGCGGGGGGGCGTACATTCAGTACTTC CASSLSGGAYIQYF
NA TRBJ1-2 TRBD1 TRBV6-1 TGTGCCAGCAGTGAAGCCTCCAGGGGGATGAGCTATGGCTACACCTTC CASSEASRGMSYGYTF
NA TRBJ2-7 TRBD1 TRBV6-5 TGTGCCAGCAGTTACTCGACAGGGGGCTTGTACGAGCAGTACTTC CASSYSTGGLYEQYF
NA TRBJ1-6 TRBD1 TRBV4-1 TGCGCCAGCAGCCAAGCGGGACAGGACGCTTCACCCCTCCACTTT CASSQAGQDASPLHF
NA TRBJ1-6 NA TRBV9 TGTGCCAGCAGCGTAGACGGCAGGGGTAGGTCACCCCTCCACTTT CASSVDGRGRSPLHF
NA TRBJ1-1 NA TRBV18 TGTGCCAGCTCACCACCCTCCAGCACTGAAGCTTTCTTT CASSPPSSTEAFF
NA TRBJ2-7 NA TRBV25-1 TGTGCCAGCAGTGAATTCGGGGGACCCTACGAGCAGTACTTC CASSEFGGPYEQYF
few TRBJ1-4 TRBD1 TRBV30 TGTGCCTGGAGTCCTAACAGGGGCTGGGAAAAACTGTTTTTT CAWSPNRGWEKLFF
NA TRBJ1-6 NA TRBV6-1 TGTGCCAGCAGTGAATGGGAGGGGATAGGTTCACCCCTCCACTTT CASSEWEGIGSPLHF
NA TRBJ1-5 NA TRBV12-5 TGTGCTAGTGGTTTGGTAGGGGGGGGACAGCCCCAGCATTTT CASGLVGGGQPQHF
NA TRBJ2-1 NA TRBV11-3 TGTGCCAGCAGCCTACGTCAGGCCTACAATGAGCAGTTCTTC CASSLRQAYNEQFF
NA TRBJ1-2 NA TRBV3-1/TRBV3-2 TGTGCCAGCAGCCCGGCCCTAACAGGAAACTATGGCTACACCTTC CASSPALTGNYGYTF
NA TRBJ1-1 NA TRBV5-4 TGTGCCAGCAGAGGGGTGAACACTGAAGCTTTCTTT CASRGVNTEAFF
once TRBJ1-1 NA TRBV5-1 TGCGCCAGCAGCTTGGCCGTGAACACTGAAGCTTTCTTT CASSLAVNTEAFF
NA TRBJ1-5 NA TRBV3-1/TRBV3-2 TGTGCCAGCAGCCAAGACCCACAGCAGCCCCAGCATTTT CASSQDPQQPQHF
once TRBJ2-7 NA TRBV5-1 TGCGCCAGCAGCCAAGTTCAGGCCTACGAGCAGTACTTC CASSQVQAYEQYF
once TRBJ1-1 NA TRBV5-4 TGTGCCAGCAGCCCCGGGGGGTGGGACACTGAAGCTTTCTTT CASSPGGWDTEAFF
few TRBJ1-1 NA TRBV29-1 TGCAGCGTTGTCGGCGGAGGGACTGAAGCTTTCTTT CSVVGGGTEAFF
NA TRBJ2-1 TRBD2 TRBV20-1 TGCAGTGCGGAGCGGGGCGCCGAGCAGTTCTTC CSAERGAEQFF
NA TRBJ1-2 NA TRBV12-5 TGTGCTAGTGGTTTGGTACTGGGGGCTGGGGGCTACACCTTC CASGLVLGAGGYTF
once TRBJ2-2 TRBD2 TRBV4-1 TGCGCCAGCAGCCACCTCCTAGCGGGAGCGAACACCGGGGAGCTGTTTTTT CASSHLLAGANTGELFF
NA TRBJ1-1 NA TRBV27 TGTGCCAGCAGTCCCCGACGGAGTACTCCAACTGAAGCTTTCTTT CASSPRRSTPTEAFF
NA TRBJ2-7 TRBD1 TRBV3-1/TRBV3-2 TGTGCCAGCAGCCGACAGGGGAACAATCCCGAGCAGTACTTC CASSRQGNNPEQYF
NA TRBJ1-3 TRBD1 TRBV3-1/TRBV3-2 TGTGCCAGCAGCCCGACACAGGGGGCAGGGGCCACCATATATTTT CASSPTQGAGATIYF